This paragraph covers one T cell receptor beta chain sequence. This sample was included in a study of Ad26.COV2.S vaccination and SARS-CoV-2 variants. Germline-derived CDR1 and CDR2 are LGHNA and YSLEER. CDR3 length: 13 amino acids. The V gene lost 4 bases and the J gene lost 5 bases, with 11 bases spanning the gap. Assay: immunoSEQ multiplex PCR; the TCRdb copy retains only in-frame clones and omits some. The repertoire includes approximately 400,000 clones, around 92% of them detected once, and 3% to 5% sits in the top ten. The V call is TRBV4-3, the J call TRBJ2-5; D not certain. This receptor was taken from a human donor who had recovered from COVID-19. The sequencing used peripheral blood, collected after recovery from COVID-19. CDR3 in amino acids: CASSLMPRETQYF. DNA of the CDR3: TGCGCCAGCAGCCTAATGCCCCGGGAGACCCAGTACTTC.